Below, one T cell receptor beta chain is given with its context. The CDR3 totals 15 residues. With V trimmed by 5 bases and J by 3 bases, 1 base remained unmatched. In germline, CDR1 is SGDLS, CDR2 YYNGEE. The data are from a study of blood T cell repertoires in COVID-19. Study context: PBMCs, B-cell-depleted T cells, or T cells were the source of the cDNA or gDNA that made up the material.

Data came from immunoSEQ multiplex PCR; TCRdb stores just in-frame clones and leaves some out. Among roughly 400,000 clones listed, 87% were seen once. The genes are TRBV9 and TRBJ2-2; 13 nucleotides agree with TRBD2. This clonotype was obtained from a woman aged 55-70 years with COVID-19, enrolled during active disease. The sample taken for sequencing was peripheral blood. This CDR3 is CASRTSGGDTGELFF. CDR3 coding DNA: TGTGCCAGCAGAACTAGCGGGGGGGACACCGGGGAGCTGTTTTTT.